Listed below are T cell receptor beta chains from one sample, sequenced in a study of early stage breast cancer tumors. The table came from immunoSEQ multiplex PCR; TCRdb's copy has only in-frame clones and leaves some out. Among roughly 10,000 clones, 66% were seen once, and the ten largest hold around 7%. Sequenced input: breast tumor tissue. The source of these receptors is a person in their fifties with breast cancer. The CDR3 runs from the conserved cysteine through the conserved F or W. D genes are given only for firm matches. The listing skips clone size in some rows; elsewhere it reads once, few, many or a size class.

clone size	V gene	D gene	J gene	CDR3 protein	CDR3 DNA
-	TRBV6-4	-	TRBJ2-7	CASSDDVTNEQYF	TGTGCCAGCAGTGACGATGTCACTAACGAGCAGTACTTC
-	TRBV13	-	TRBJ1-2	CASSPDTDGYTF	TGTGCCAGCAGCCCCGATACGGACGGCTACACCTTC
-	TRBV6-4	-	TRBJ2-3	CASRVAETHGTQYF	TGTGCCAGCAGAGTAGCGGAAACTCACGGCACGCAGTATTTT
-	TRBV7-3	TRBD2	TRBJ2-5	CASTPYAGGWSETQYF	TGTGCCAGCACCCCCTACGCGGGGGGCTGGTCGGAGACCCAGTACTTC
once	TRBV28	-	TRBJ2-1	CASRDTGYNEQFF	TGTGCCAGCCGGGACACCGGGTACAATGAGCAGTTCTTC
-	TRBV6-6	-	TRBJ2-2	CASSYSLTGPTGELFF	TGTGCCAGCAGTTACTCTCTCACAGGGCCCACCGGGGAGCTGTTTTTT
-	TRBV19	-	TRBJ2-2	CASIGHMNTGELFF	TGTGCCAGTATTGGACATATGAACACCGGGGAGCTGTTTTTT
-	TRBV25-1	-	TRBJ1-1	CASRGQWAGKFEAFF	TGTGCCAGCAGGGGCCAATGGGCAGGAAAATTTGAAGCTTTCTTT
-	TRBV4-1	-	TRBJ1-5	CASSQGLNSNQPQHF	TGCGCCAGCAGCCAAGGGTTAAATAGCAATCAGCCCCAGCATTTT
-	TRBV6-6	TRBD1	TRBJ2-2	CASKTTGGLGELFF	TGTGCCAGCAAGACGACAGGGGGACTCGGGGAGCTGTTTTTT
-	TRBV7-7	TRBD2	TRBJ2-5	CASSQAGGVQETQYF	TGTGCCAGCAGCCAAGCGGGGGGGGTCCAAGAGACCCAGTACTTC
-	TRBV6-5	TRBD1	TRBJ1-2	CASSSLTGNYGYTF	TGTGCCAGCAGCTCCCTGACAGGGAACTATGGCTACACCTTC
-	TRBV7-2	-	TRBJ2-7	CASTWSDEQYF	TGTGCCAGCACCTGGTCCGACGAGCAGTACTTC
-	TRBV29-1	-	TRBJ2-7	CSVEGPDSYEQYF	TGCAGCGTTGAAGGGCCGGACTCCTACGAGCAGTACTTC
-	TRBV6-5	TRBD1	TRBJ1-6	CASRGTGRGSPLHF	TGTGCCAGCAGGGGGACAGGGAGGGGCTCACCCCTCCACTTT
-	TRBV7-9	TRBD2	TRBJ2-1	CASSITSGPNNEQFF	TGTGCCAGCAGCATAACTAGCGGGCCTAACAATGAGCAGTTCTTC
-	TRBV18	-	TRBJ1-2	CASSPTQGGYGYTF	TGTGCCAGCTCACCGACCCAGGGAGGCTATGGCTACACCTTC
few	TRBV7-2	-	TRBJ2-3	CASSFLDSGTDTQYF	TGTGCCAGCAGCTTTCTCGATAGCGGCACAGATACGCAGTATTTT
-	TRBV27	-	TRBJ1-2	CASSFKGIYGYTF	TGTGCCAGCAGTTTCAAGGGGATTTATGGCTACACCTTC
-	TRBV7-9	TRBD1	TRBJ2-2	CASSNFLRDRDTGELFF	TGTGCCAGCAGCAACTTTCTCCGGGACAGGGACACCGGGGAGCTGTTTTTT
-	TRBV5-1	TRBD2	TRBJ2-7	CASSLGGTSRYEQYF	TGCGCCAGCAGCTTGGGTGGGACTAGCCGCTACGAGCAGTACTTC
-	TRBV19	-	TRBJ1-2	CASSPLGGAKGGYTF	TGTGCCAGTAGTCCCCTGGGGGGGGCAAAGGGTGGCTACACCTTC
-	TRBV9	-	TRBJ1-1	CASSTDPRRYGEAFF	TGTGCCAGCAGCACCGACCCCCGCCGTTATGGAGAAGCTTTCTTT
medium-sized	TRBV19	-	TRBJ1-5	CASSIDGLGNQPQHF	TGTGCCAGTAGTATAGATGGTTTGGGCAATCAGCCCCAGCATTTT
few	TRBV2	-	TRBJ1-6	CASKSSGHSYNSPLHF	TGTGCCAGCAAATCGTCCGGGCACTCCTATAATTCACCCCTCCACTTT
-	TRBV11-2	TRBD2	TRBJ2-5	CASSPGETSGEETQYF	TGTGCCAGCAGCCCCGGTGAGACTAGCGGGGAAGAGACCCAGTACTTC
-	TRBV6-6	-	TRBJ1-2	CASSYSMGPPSGYTF	TGTGCCAGCAGTTACTCGATGGGACCCCCCTCTGGCTACACCTTC
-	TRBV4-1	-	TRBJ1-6	CASSQDLSGRLPLHF	TGCGCCAGCAGCCAAGATTTGTCAGGGAGGTTACCCCTCCACTTT
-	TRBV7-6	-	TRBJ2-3	CASSSEGIITDTQYF	TGTGCCAGCAGCTCGGAGGGGATCATCACAGATACGCAGTATTTT
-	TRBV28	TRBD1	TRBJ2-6	CASSLPGQAGANVLTF	TGTGCCAGCAGTTTACCGGGACAGGCTGGGGCCAACGTCCTGACTTTC
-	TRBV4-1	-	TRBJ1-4	CASSQAGASNEKLFF	TGCGCCAGCAGCCAAGCGGGGGCATCTAATGAAAAACTGTTTTTT
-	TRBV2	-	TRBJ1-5	CASSERLPNQPQHF	TGTGCCAGCAGTGAAAGACTTCCTAATCAGCCCCAGCATTTT
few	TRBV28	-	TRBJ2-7	CASSFEGFSYEQYF	TGTGCCAGCAGTTTTGAGGGGTTCTCCTACGAGCAGTACTTC
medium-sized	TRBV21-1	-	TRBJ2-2	CASSKAGTTNTGELFF	TGTGCCAGCAGCAAAGCCGGGACGACGAACACCGGGGAGCTGTTTTTT
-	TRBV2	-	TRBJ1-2	CASSEALLRGYTF	TGTGCCAGCAGTGAAGCGCTTCTACGCGGCTACACCTTC
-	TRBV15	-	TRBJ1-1	CATSRGVTENTEAFF	TGTGCCACCAGCAGAGGGGTGACGGAGAACACTGAAGCTTTCTTT
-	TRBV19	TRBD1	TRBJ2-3	CASSMGTGASTDTQYF	TGTGCCAGTAGTATGGGGACAGGGGCTAGCACAGATACGCAGTATTTT
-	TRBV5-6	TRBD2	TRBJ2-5	CASSLSGDQETQYF	TGTGCCAGCAGTCTCAGCGGGGATCAAGAGACCCAGTACTTC
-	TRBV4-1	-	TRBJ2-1	CASSDVEGPYNEQFF	TGCGCCAGCAGCGACGTTGAGGGGCCCTACAATGAGCAGTTCTTC
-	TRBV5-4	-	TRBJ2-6	CASSLPGASGANVLTF	TGTGCCAGCAGCCTCCCCGGGGCGTCTGGGGCCAACGTCCTGACTTTC
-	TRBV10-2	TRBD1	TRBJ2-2	CASRRGTGGPPNTGELFF	TGCGCCAGCCGTAGAGGGACAGGGGGGCCCCCGAACACCGGGGAGCTGTTTTTT
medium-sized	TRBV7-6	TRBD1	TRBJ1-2	CASSRLQGIDGYTF	TGTGCCAGCAGCCGCTTACAGGGGATTGATGGCTACACCTTC
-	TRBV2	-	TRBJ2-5	CASSGPLEQETQYF	TGTGCCAGCAGTGGCCCGTTGGAGCAAGAGACCCAGTACTTC
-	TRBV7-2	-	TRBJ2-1	CASSLARLPFF	TGTGCCAGCAGCTTAGCCAGACTCCCGTTCTTC
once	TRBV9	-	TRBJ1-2	CASSPHQGWGYTF	TGTGCCAGCAGCCCACATCAAGGGTGGGGCTACACCTTC
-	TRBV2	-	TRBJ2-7	CASSPGTDYEQYF	TGTGCCAGCAGCCCCGGGACGGACTACGAGCAGTACTTC
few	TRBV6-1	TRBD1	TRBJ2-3	CASSDRGLDTQYF	TGTGCCAGCAGTGACAGGGGGCTTGATACGCAGTATTTT
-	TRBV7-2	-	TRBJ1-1	CASSFGNTEAFF	TGTGCCAGCAGCTTCGGAAACACTGAAGCTTTCTTT
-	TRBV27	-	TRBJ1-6	CASRPGDSYSPLHF	TGTGCCAGCCGACCTGGAGACAGTTATTCACCCCTCCACTTT
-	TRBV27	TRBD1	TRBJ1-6	CASSWTGKGSPLHF	TGTGCCAGCAGTTGGACAGGGAAGGGGTCACCCCTCCACTTT